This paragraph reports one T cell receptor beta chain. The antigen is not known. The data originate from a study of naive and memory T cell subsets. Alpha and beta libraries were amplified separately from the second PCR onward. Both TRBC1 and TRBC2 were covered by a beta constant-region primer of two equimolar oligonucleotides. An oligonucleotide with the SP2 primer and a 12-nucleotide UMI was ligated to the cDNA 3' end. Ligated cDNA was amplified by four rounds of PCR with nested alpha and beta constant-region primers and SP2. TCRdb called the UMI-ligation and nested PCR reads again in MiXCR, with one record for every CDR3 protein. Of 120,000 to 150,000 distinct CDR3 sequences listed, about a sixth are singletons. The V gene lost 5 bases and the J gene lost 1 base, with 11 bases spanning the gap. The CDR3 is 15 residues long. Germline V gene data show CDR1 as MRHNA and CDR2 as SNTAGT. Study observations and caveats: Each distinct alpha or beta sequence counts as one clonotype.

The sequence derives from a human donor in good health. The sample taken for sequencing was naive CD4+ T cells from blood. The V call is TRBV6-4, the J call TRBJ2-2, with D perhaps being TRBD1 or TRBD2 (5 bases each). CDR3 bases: TGTGCCAGCAGTCGGGGACGAATGAACACCGGGGAGCTGTTTTTT. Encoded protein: CASSRGRMNTGELFF.